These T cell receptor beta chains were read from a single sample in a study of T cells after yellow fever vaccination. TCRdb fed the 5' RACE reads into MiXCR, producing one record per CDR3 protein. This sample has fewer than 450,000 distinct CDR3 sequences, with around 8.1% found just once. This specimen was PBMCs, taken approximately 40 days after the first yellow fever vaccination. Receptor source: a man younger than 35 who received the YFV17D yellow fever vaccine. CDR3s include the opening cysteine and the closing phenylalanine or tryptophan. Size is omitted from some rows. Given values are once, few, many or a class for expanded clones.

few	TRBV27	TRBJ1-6	CASSPGQGSSPLHF
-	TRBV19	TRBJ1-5	CASVLGSANSNQPQHF
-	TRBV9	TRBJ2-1	CASSVGTSGRSRYEQFF
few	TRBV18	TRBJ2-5	CASSPTGTQETQYF
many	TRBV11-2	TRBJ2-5	CASSTRTGDYQETQYF
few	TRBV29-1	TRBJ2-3	CSVESSGDTQYF
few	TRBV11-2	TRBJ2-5	CASTNTGSLEETQYF
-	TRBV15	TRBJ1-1	CATSNRQGRTEAFF
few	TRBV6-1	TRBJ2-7	CASSPPRRGRIYEQYF
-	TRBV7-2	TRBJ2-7	CASSPTRTEHYEQYF
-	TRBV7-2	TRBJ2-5	CASSVFSSEETQYF
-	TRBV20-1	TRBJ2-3	CSVWSGERTDTQYF
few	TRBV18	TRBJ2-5	CASSRPRETQYF
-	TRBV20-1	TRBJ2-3	CSARDPGGVRDTQYF
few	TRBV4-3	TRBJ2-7	CASSQGIVRPYEQYF
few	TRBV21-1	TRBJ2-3	CASTSDRVITDTQYF
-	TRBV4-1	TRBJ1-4	CASSQGRAISTANEKLFF
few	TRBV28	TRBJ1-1	CASSLWDRDTEAFF
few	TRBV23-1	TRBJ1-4	CASSQAPHVCRGEKLFF
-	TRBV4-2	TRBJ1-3	CASSQDRGPNTIYF
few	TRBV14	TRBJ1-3	CASSPLGRGYGNTIYF
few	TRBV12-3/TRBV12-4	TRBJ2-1	CASSLASGGPNNEQFF
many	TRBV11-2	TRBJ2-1	CASRRSGGEQFF
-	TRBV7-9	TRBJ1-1	CASSKTDTEAFF
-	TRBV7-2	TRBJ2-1	CASSTSGLYNEQFF
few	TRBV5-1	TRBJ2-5	CASSPPRGGGETQYF
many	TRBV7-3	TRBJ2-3	CASSLREADTQYF
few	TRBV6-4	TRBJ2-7	CASSDSTYEQYF
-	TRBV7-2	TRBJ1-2	CASSDPVRTHYGYTF
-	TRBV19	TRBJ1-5	CASGTTGNQPQHF
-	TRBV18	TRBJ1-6	CASSPTGQDSPLHF